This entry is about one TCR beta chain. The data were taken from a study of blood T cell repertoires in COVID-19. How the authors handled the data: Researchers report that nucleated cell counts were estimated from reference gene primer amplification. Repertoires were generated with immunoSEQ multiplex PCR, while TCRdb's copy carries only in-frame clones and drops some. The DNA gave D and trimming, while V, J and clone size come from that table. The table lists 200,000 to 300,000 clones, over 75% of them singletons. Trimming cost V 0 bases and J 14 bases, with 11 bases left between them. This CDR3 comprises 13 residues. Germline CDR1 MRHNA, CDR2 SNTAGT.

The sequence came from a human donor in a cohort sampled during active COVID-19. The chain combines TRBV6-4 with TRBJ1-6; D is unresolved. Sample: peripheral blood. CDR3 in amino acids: CASSDSRTGALHF. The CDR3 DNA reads TGTGCCAGCAGTGACTCGCGGACTGGGGCCCTCCACTTT.